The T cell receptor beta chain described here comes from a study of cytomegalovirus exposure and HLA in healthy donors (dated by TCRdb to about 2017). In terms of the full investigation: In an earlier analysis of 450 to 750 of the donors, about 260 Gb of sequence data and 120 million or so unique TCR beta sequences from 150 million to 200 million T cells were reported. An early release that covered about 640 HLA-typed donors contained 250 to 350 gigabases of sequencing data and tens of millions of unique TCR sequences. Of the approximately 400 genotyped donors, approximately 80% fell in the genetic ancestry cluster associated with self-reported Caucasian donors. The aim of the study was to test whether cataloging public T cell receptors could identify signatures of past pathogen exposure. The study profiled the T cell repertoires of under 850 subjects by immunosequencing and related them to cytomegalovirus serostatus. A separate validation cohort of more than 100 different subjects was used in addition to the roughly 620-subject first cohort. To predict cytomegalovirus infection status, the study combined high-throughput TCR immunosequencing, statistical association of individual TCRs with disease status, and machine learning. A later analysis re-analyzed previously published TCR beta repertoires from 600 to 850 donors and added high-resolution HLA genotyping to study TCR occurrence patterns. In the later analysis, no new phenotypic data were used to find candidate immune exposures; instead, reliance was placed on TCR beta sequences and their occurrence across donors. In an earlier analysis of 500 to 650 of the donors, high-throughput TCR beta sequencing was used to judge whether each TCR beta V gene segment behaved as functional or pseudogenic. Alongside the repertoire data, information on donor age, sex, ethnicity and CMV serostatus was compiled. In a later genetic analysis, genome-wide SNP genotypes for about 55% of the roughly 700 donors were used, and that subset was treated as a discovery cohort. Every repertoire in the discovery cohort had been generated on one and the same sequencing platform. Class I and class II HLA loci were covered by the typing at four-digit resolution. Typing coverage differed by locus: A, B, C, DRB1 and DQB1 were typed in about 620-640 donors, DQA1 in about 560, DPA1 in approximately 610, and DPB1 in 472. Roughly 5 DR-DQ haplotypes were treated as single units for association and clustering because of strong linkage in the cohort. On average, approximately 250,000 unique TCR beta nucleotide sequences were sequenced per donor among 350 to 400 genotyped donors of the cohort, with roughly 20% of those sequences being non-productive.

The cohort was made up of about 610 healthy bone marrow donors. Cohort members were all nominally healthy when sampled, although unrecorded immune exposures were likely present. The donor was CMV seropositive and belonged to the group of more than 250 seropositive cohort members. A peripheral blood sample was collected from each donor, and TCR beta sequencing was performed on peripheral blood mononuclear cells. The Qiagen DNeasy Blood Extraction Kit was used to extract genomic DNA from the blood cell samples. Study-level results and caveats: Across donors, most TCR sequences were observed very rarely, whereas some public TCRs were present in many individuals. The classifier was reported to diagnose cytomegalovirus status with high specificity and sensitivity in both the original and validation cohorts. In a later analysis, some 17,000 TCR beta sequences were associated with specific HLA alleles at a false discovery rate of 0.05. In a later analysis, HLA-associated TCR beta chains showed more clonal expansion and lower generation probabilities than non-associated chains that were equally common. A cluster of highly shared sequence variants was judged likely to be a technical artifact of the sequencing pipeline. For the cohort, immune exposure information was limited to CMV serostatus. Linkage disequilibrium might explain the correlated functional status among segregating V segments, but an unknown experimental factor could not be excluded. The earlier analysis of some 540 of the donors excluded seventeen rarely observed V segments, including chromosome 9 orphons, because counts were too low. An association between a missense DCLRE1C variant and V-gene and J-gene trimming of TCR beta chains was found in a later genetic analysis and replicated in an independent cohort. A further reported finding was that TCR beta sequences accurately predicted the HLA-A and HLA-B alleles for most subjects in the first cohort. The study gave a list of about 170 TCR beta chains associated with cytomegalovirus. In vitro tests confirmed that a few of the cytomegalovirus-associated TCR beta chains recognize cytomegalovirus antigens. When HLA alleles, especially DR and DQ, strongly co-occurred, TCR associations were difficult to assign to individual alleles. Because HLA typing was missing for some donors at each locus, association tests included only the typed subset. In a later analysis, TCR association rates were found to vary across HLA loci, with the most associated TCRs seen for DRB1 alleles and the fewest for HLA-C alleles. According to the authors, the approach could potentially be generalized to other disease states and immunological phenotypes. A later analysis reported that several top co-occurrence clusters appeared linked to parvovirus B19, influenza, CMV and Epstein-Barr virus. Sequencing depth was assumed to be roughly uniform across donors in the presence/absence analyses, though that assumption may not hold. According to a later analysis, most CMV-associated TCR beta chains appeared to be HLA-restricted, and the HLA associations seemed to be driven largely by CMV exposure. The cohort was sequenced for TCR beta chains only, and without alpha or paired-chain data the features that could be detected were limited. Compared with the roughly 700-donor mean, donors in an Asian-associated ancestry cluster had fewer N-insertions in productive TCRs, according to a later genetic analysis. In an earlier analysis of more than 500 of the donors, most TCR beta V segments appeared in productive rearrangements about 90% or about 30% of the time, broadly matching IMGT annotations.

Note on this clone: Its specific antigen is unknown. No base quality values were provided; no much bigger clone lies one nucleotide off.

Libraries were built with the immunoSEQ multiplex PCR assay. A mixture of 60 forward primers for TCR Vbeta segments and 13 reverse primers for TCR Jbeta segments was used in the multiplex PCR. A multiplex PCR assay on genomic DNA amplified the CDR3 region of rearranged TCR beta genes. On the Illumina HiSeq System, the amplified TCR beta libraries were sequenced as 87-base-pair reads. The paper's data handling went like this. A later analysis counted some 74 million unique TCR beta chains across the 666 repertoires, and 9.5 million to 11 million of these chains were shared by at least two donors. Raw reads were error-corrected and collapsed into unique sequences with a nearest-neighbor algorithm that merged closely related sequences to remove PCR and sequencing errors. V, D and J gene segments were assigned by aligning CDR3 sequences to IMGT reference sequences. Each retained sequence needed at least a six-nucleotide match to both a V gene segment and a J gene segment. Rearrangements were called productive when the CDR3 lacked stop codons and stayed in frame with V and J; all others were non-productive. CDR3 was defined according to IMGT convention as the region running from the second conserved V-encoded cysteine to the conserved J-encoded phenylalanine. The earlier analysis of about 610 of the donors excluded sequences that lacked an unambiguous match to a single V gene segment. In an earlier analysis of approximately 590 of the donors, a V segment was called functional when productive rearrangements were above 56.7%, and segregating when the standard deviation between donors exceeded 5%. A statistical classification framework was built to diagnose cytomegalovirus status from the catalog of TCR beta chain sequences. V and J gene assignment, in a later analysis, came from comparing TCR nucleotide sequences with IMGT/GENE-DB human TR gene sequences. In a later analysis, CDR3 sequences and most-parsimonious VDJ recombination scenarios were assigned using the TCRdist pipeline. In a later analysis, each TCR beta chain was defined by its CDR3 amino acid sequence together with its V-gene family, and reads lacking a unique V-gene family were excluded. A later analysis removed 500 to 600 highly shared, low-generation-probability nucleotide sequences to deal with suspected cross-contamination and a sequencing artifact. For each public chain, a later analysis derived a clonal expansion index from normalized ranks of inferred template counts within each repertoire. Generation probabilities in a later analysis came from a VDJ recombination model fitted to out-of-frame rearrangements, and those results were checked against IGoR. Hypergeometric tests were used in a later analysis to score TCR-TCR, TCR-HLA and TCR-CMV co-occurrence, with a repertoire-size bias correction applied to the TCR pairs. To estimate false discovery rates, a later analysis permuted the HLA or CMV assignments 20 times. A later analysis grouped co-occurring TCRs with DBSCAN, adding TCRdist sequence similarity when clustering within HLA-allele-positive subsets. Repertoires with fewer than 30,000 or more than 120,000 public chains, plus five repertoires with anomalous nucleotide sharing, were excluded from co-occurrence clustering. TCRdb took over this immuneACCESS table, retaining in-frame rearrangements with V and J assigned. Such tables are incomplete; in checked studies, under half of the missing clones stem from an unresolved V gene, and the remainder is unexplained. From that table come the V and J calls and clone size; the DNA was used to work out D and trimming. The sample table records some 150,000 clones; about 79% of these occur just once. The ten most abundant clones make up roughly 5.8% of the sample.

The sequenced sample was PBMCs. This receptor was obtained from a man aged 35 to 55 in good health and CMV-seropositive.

The sequenced DNA is TGTGCCACCAGCGGGCGACTAGAAGGAGAGACCCAGTACTTC. It translates as CATSGRLEGETQYF. The sequence joins TRBV15 to TRBJ2-5; the D gene is perhaps TRBD2, from 6 matching bases. The germline V gene (reference sequence) yields LNHNV for CDR1 and YYDKDF for CDR2. V drops 5 bases and J drops 4 bases, leaving 14 bases in between. Counted from cysteine to phenylalanine, this CDR3 has 14 amino acids. Only the CDR3 region is kept as DNA, spanning 42 bases read in frame from base 1.